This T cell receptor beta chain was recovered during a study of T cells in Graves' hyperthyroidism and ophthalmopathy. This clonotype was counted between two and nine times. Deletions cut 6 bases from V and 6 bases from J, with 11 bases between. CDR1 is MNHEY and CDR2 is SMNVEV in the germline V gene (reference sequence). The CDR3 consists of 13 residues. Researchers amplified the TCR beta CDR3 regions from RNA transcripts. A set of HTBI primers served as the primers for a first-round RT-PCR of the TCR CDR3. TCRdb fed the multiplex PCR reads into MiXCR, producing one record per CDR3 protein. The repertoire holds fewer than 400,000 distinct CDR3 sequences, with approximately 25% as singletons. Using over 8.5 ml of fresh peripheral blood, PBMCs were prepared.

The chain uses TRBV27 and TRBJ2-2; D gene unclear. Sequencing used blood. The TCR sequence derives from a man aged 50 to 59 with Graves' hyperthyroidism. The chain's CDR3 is CASSPYPSGELFF. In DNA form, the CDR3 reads TGTGCCAGCAGCCCCTACCCCTCCGGGGAGCTGTTTTTT.